This T cell receptor beta chain was captured by sequencing in a study of Ad26.COV2.S vaccination and SARS-CoV-2 variants. Overall study results and limits: Recipients of either vaccine or placebo displayed similar breadth of non-spike TCRs. People who got the vaccine had more spike-specific TCR breadth than people who got placebo.

Turning to this clone: What it binds is unknown.

The assay was immunoSEQ multiplex PCR, and TCRdb's table has in-frame clones only and misses some. Of tens of thousands of clones in the sample, approximately 80% were seen once. Source: peripheral blood, taken after recovery from COVID-19. This receptor was identified in a human donor who had recovered from COVID-19.

In DNA form, the CDR3 reads TGTGCCAGCAGCCCCGGACCAAGCTCCTACGAGCAGTACTTC. Translation: CASSPGPSSYEQYF. The rearrangement links TRBV3-1 (or the pseudogene TRBV3-2) to TRBJ2-7; D is unclear. Germline CDR1 and CDR2: LGHDT and YNNKEL (reference sequence). The length of the CDR3 is 14 residues. The V gene lost 4 bases and the J gene lost 0 bases, with 10 bases spanning the gap.